The present T cell receptor beta chain was sequenced within a study of CD8+CD57+ T cells in acquired aplastic anemia. Study conclusions and caveats: It was found that approximately 29 CD8+ CDR3 sequences were shared between patients and controls. Patients did not significantly differ from controls in CD8+ Simpson's diversity.

This clonotype was observed once. The antigen is unknown. TCR beta VDJ combinations and CDR3 sequences were profiled from genomic DNA. TCRdb redid the calling of the reads with MiXCR, one entry per CDR3 protein. The repertoire consists of 250,000 to 300,000 distinct CDR3 sequences, with under 60% occurring once and the leading ten covering 1% to 1.5%. Patients included in sequencing had previously demonstrated CD8+CD57+ cell expansion by flow cytometry. The cohort consisted entirely of patients having severe acquired aplastic anemia. All patients were therapy-naive when blood was sampled. The origin of this receptor is a human donor with aplastic anemia. What was sequenced was sorted CD4+, CD8+, or CD8+CD57+ T cells (not recorded which) from PBMCs.

The CDR3 here is CASSWGPGQGEQYF. In DNA form, the CDR3 reads TGTGCCAGCAGCTGGGGACCGGGACAAGGCGAGCAGTACTTC. The V and J genes are TRBV7-9 and TRBJ2-7; D may be TRBD1 (6 bases). V was pared by 4 bases and J by 6 bases, with 16 bases between. Germline CDR1 reads SEHNR; CDR2 reads FQNEAQ (reference sequence). The CDR3 has 14 amino acids.